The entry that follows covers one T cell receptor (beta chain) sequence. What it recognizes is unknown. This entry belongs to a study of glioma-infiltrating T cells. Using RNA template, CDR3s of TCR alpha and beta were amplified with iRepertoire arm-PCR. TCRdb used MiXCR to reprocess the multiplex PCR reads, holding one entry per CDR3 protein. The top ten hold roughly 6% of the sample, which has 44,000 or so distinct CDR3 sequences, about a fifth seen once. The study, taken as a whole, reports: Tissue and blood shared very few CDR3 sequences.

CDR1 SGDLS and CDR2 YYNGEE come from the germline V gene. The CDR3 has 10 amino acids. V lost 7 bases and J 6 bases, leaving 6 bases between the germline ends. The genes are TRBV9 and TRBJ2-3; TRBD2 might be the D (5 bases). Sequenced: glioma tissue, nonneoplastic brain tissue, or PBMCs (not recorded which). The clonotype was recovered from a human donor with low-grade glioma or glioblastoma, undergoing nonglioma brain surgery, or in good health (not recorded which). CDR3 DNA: TGTGCCAGCGGGGAGGATACGCAGTATTTT. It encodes CASGEDTQYF.